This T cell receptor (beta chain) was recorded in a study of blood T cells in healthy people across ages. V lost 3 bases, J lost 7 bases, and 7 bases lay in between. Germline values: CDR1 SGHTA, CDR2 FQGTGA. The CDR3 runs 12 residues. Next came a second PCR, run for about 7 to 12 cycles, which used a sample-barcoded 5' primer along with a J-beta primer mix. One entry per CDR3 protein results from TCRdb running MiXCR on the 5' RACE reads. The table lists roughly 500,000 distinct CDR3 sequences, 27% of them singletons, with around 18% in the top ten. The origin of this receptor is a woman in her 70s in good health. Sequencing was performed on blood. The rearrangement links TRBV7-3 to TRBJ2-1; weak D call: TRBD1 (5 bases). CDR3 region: CASSFQGNEQFF. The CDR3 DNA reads TGTGCCAGCAGCTTTCAGGGTAATGAGCAGTTCTTC.